The 17 T cell receptor beta chains below come from one sample, sequenced in a study of metastatic and nonmetastatic thyroid tumors. TCRdb re-called the PCR reads through MiXCR. The sample includes about 20,000 clones, roughly an eighth of them seen just once. No treatment of any kind had been given to any patient before thyroid surgery. The sample comprised blood. These receptors all come from a male donor with papillary thyroid cancer or a benign thyroid nodule (not recorded which). Some clones in this sample may be carry-over from other donors' samples.

This clone was detected only a few times. The V and J genes are TRBV12-5 and TRBJ2-5; 11 bases fit TRBD2. The CDR3 has 17 residues. The V segment lost 6 bases and the J segment 4 bases; nucleotides outside the gene matches: 13. Germline V gene sequence: CDR1 LGHNT, CDR2 FRNRAP. This CDR3 reads CASGLVRLAGCRETQYF. The DNA of the CDR3 is TGTGCTAGTGGCCTCGTCCGACTAGCGGGATGTCGAGAGACCCAGTACTTC.

The chain combines TRBV5-1 with TRBJ2-7; no clear D. The CDR3 consists of 14 residues. V was cut by 1 base and J by 2 bases, with 10 bases left in between. CDR1 and CDR2 from the germline V gene are SGHRS and YFSETQ. The CDR3 region has the DNA TGCGCCAGCAGCTTGCGTGGGGTCCCCTACGAGCAGTACTTC. Its translation: CASSLRGVPYEQYF.

Ten or more counts support this clone. The chain combines TRBV6-6 with TRBJ2-5; 8 nucleotides align to TRBD1. The J segment lost 4 bases and the V segment lost 2 bases, leaving 6 bases of the junction unmatched. The germline V gene has CDR1 MNHNY and CDR2 SVGAGI (reference sequence). The CDR3 is made up of 15 amino acids. The CDR3 region is CASSYPNRGRETQYF. CDR3 sequence (DNA): TGTGCCAGCAGTTACCCAAACAGGGGGAGAGAGACCCAGTACTTC.

This clone was counted many times. The chain links TRBV5-1 to TRBJ2-7, with 13 bases lining up with TRBD2. Germline CDR1 and CDR2: SGHRS and YFSETQ. This CDR3 is built from 16 residues. Trimming cost V 3 bases and J 3 bases; bases outside gene matches: 6. In nucleotides, the CDR3 is TGCGCCAGCAGCTCAGGGACTAGCGGGGTGAGCTACGAGCAGTACTTC. Its protein product is CASSSGTSGVSYEQYF. Using reference TRBV5-1 and TRBJ2-7 for the parts outside the CDR3, the full variable domain is KAGVTQTPRYLIKTRGQQVTLSCSPISGHRSVSWYQQTPGQGLQFLFEYFSETQRNKGNFPGRFSGRQFSNSRSEMNVSTLELGDSALYLCASSSGTSGVSYEQYFGPGTRLTVT.

There are a few counts of this clone. J is TRBJ2-1 and V is TRBV7-9; no clear D gene. Trimming cost V 9 bases and J 9 bases, with 9 bases left between them. Per germline, CDR1 SEHNR and CDR2 FQNEAQ (reference sequence). CDR3 length: 10 residues. Written as DNA, the CDR3 is TGTGCCAGTGGTAGTCGTGAGCAGTTCTTC. Translating gives CASGSREQFF. Together with reference TRBV7-9 and TRBJ2-1, the CDR3 gives the full variable domain: DTGVSQNPRHKITKRGQNVTFRCDPISEHNRLYWYRQTLGQGPEFLTYFQNEAQLEKSRLLSDRFSAERPKGSFSTLEIQRTEQGDSAMYLCASGSREQFFGPGTRLTVL.

The table lists this clone with many counts. One end of the junction is discordant with germline, which a read error may explain. CDR3 in amino acids: CASSLALNTGELFF. CDR3 nucleotide sequence: TGTGCCAGCAGTCTAGCGTTAAACACCGGGGAGCTGTTTTTT. The V gene is TRBV12-3 or TRBV12-4, the J gene TRBJ2-2; D is possibly TRBD2 (6 bases). CDR3 length: 14 residues.

This clone was counted many times. This rearrangement joins TRBV7-9 to TRBJ1-1, with D unclear. V was pared by 6 bases and J by 1 base, with 9 bases between. Germline values: CDR1 SEHNR, CDR2 FQNEAQ (reference sequence). The CDR3 runs to 13 residues. CDR3 sequence: CASSDLENTEAFF. The CDR3 DNA reads TGTGCCAGCAGTGACCTGGAGAACACTGAAGCTTTCTTT.

This clone was picked up many times. The chain uses TRBV7-9 and TRBJ1-1; D is undetermined. The germline V and J ends were trimmed by 4 bases and 0 bases, with 6 bases remaining between them. Germline lookup yields CDR1 SEHNR and CDR2 FQNEAQ (reference sequence). The CDR3 has 13 residues. The CDR3 spells CASSSILNTEAFF. CDR3 DNA: TGTGCCAGCAGCTCGATTCTGAACACTGAAGCTTTCTTT.

This chain links TRBV5-1 with TRBJ2-2; 12 bases line up with TRBD2. Trimming removed 0 bases from V and 0 bases from J; junction bases left unmatched: 9. Germline lookup yields CDR1 SGHRS and CDR2 YFSETQ. The length of the CDR3 is 20 residues. CDR3 residues: CASSLDRVRTSGTNTGELFF. The CDR3 region has the DNA TGCGCCAGCAGCTTGGACAGGGTGCGGACTAGCGGGACGAACACCGGGGAGCTGTTTTTT.

V usage is TRBV14 and J usage is TRBJ2-2; a possible D gene is TRBD2 (6 bases). The CDR3 length is 15 residues. The ends were cut back, 2 bases at V and 3 bases at J, with 10 bases in the middle. Looked up from germline, CDR1 is SGHDN and CDR2 is FVKESK. The CDR3 sequence is CASSQQWGDTGELFF. Here the CDR3 DNA reads TGTGCCAGCAGCCAACAGTGGGGGGACACCGGGGAGCTGTTTTTT.

This clone was counted ten times or more. This chain connects TRBV5-1 to TRBJ2-3; possibly TRBD2 for D (5 bases). This CDR3 is 13 amino acids long. V was clipped by 4 bases and J by 3 bases, with 9 bases between them. The germline V gene has CDR1 SGHRS and CDR2 YFSETQ. The CDR3 bases are TGCGCCAGCAGCAGCGGAGCGACAGATACGCAGTATTTT. This encodes CASSSGATDTQYF. Supplemented by reference TRBV5-1 and TRBJ2-3, the full variable domain reads KAGVTQTPRYLIKTRGQQVTLSCSPISGHRSVSWYQQTPGQGLQFLFEYFSETQRNKGNFPGRFSGRQFSNSRSEMNVSTLELGDSALYLCASSSGATDTQYFGPGTRLTVL.

This clone was counted ten times or more. V and J are TRBV12-3 or TRBV12-4 and TRBJ2-7; unclear D gene. This CDR3 region has 13 residues. V shed 3 bases and J shed 2 bases, with 8 bases lying between them. CDR3 sequence reads: CASSFVPPYEQYF. CDR3 bases: TGTGCCAGCAGTTTTGTCCCCCCCTACGAGCAGTACTTC.

This clone has a count of ten or more. This may come from a read error, since a much larger clone is one base off. The rearrangement uses TRBV18 and TRBJ1-3; D might be TRBD1 (5 bases). This CDR3 is built from 17 residues. Germline V gene data show CDR1 as KGHSH and CDR2 as LQKENI. Trimming took 3 bases from V and 4 from J, leaving 19 bases between them. The chain's CDR3 is CASSPPKRDSSGNTIYF. The CDR3 bases are TGTGCCAGCTCACCCCCCAAGAGGGACTCAAGCGGAAACACCATATATTTT.

This clone appeared a few times. This sequence joins TRBV10-1 and TRBJ1-1; D remains ambiguous. Trimming pared 1 base from V and 5 bases from J, leaving 8 bases between. There are 13 residues in the CDR3. Looked up from germline, CDR1 is WNHNN and CDR2 is SYGVQD (reference sequence). This CDR3 reads CASSEYMGTEAFF. CDR3 bases: TGCGCCAGCAGTGAGTACATGGGAACTGAAGCTTTCTTT.

This clone appeared a few times. The chain employs TRBV12-3 or TRBV12-4 and TRBJ1-1; TRBD1 matches at 8 bases. This CDR3 spans 14 amino acids. Trimming removed 6 bases from V and 5 bases from J; junction bases left unmatched: 8. In nucleotides, the CDR3 is TGTGCCAGCAGCCAATGGACAGGGAGGACTGAAGCTTTCTTT. Protein product: CASSQWTGRTEAFF.

This clone was counted at least ten times. The chain links TRBV13 to TRBJ2-7, with no clear D. Germline CDR1 is PRHDT and CDR2 is FYEKMQ (reference sequence). CDR3 length: 14 amino acids. Deletions cut 0 bases from V and 6 bases from J, with 12 bases between. The CDR3 reads CASSLGMTPGEQYF. CDR3 in DNA: TGTGCCAGCAGCTTAGGGATGACCCCGGGCGAGCAGTACTTC. The full variable domain, with the rest looked up from reference TRBV13 and TRBJ2-7, is AAGVIQSPRHLIKEKRETATLKCYPIPRHDTVYWYQQGPGQDPQFLISFYEKMQSDKGSIPDRFSAQQFSDYHSELNMSSLELGDSALYFCASSLGMTPGEQYFGPGTRLTVT.

This chain uses TRBV19 with TRBJ2-3, with a possible D match to TRBD1 (6 bases). Germline CDR1 LNHDA, CDR2 SQIVND (reference sequence). With 1 base removed from V and 5 bases from J, the gap between germline ends came to 10 bases. The length of the CDR3 is 14 residues. This CDR3 reads CASSIVPGVDTQYF. The CDR3 region has the DNA TGTGCCAGTAGTATAGTGCCAGGGGTAGATACGCAGTATTTT.